This entry lists 16 T cell receptor beta chains sequenced from one sample in a study of T cells in Graves' hyperthyroidism and ophthalmopathy. It was RNA transcripts that yielded the amplified TCR beta CDR3 regions. First-round RT-PCR of the TCR CDR3 relied on the HTBI primer set. TCRdb reprocessed the multiplex PCR reads via MiXCR and lists one record per CDR3 protein. The table includes about 610,000 distinct CDR3 sequences, approximately 44% detected once. The sequenced sample was peripheral blood or thyroid tissue (not recorded which). The origin of the receptors is a woman aged 18-29 years with Graves' hyperthyroidism.

This clonotype showed up many times. V usage is TRBV29-1 and J usage is TRBJ1-2; possibly TRBD1 for D (5 bases). This CDR3 is built from 14 residues. Germline CDR1 reads SQVTM; CDR2 reads ANQGSEA. V was shortened by 2 bases and J by 4 bases, with 14 bases between the two germline ends. CDR3 region: CSVEQAGFGYGYTF. The CDR3 DNA sequence: TGCAGCGTTGAACAGGCAGGGTTTGGCTATGGCTACACCTTC.

This clonotype was recorded at least ten times. The chain couples TRBV7-2 to TRBJ2-5; D is perhaps TRBD1 or TRBD2 (5 bases each). V lost 1 base, J lost 5 bases, and 11 bases lay in between. The CDR3 has 14 amino acids. Germline V gives CDR1 SGHTA, CDR2 FQGNSA. Here the CDR3 DNA reads TGTGCCAGCAGCTTAGTGTGGGGCGGGGAGACCCAGTACTTC. This encodes CASSLVWGGETQYF.

This clonotype has more than one count but fewer than ten. This chain joins TRBV7-9 and TRBJ2-5; D uncertain. This CDR3 spans 14 amino acids. With 5 bases removed from V and 0 bases from J, the gap between germline ends came to 10 bases. Germline CDR1 reads SEHNR; CDR2 reads FQNEAQ (reference sequence). This CDR3 reads CASSLSRYQETQYF. In DNA form, the CDR3 reads TGTGCCAGCAGCCTTTCTAGGTACCAAGAGACCCAGTACTTC.

This chain uses TRBV4-3 with TRBJ1-4; D might be TRBD1 (5 bases). Germline values: CDR1 LGHNA, CDR2 YSLEER. The CDR3 covers 16 residues. The germline V and J ends were trimmed by 4 bases and 0 bases, with 12 bases remaining between them. The CDR3 coding sequence is TGCGCCAGCAGCCGAGCTGGGGGGGCAACTAATGAAAAACTGTTTTTT. Protein sequence: CASSRAGGATNEKLFF.

The chain has TRBV7-6 and TRBJ2-4, with no clear D. Germline CDR1 SGHVS, CDR2 FNYEAQ. The CDR3 is 15 residues long. With 5 bases removed from V and 0 bases from J, the gap between germline ends came to 11 bases. CDR3 sequence (DNA): TGTGCCAGCAGCATCTCGTTATTAGCCAAAAACATTCAGTACTTC. As protein: CASSISLLAKNIQYF.

Many counts were recorded for this clonotype. The gene calls are TRBV5-1 and TRBJ1-1, with 8 bases aligning to TRBD1. Germline values: CDR1 SGHRS, CDR2 YFSETQ. The CDR3 is made up of 15 amino acids. V shed 4 bases and J 1 base; nucleotides not matched to a gene: 6. The CDR3: CASSAGQGSNTEAFF. The CDR3 DNA follows: TGCGCCAGCAGCGCTGGACAGGGTTCGAACACTGAAGCTTTCTTT.

The chain's CDR3 is CASSVDRVLEEQYF. The CDR3 bases are TGTGCCAGCAGCGTCGACAGAGTTTTGGAAGAGCAGTACTTC. The J gene is TRBJ2-7, the V gene TRBV7-2; D possibly corresponds to TRBD1 (5 bases). CDR3 length: 14 amino acids. V lost 5 bases, J lost 7 bases, and 18 bases lay in between. Germline CDR1 and CDR2: SGHTA and FQGNSA.

This clonotype was counted many times. The chain combines TRBV20-1 with TRBJ2-5; D may be TRBD1 or TRBD2 (5 bases each). V was shortened by 5 bases and J by 2 bases, with 15 bases between the two germline ends. Germline V gene lookup returns CDR1 DFQATT and CDR2 SNEGSKA (reference sequence). The CDR3 has 14 amino acids. This CDR3 is CSASAGTRQETQYF. CDR3 sequence (DNA): TGCAGTGCTTCCGCCGGGACCCGACAAGAGACCCAGTACTTC.

The rearrangement uses TRBV7-3 and TRBJ2-1; TRBD1 or TRBD2 may be the D gene (5 bases each). CDR3 length: 15 residues. CDR1 and CDR2 (germline): SGHTA, FQGTGA. Trimming removed 5 bases at V and 9 bases at J, with 20 bases between. DNA of the CDR3: TGTGCCAGCAGCCTAGTCCGGGACCCCAATTCTGAGCAGTTCTTC. Its protein is CASSLVRDPNSEQFF.

This clonotype was found once. This chain joins TRBV2 and TRBJ1-2, with 10 bases that match TRBD1. The CDR3 totals 14 residues. The V gene end was trimmed by 7 bases and the J gene end by 4 bases; junction bases not matched to a gene: 6. Germline V gene sequence: CDR1 SNHLY, CDR2 FYNNEI. The CDR3 DNA reads as TGTGCCAGCACCGTCGGGACAGGGGCCTATGGCTACACCTTC. This codes for CASTVGTGAYGYTF.

The chain uses TRBV7-2 and TRBJ2-7; 16 nucleotides match TRBD2. CDR1 and CDR2 from the germline V gene are SGHTA and FQGNSA. Losses at the gene ends were 3 bases for V and 6 bases for J; bases not matched to a gene: 8. The CDR3 sequence is 17 residues long. The CDR3 DNA is TGTGCCAGCAGCTTTGGGACTAGCGGGAGGGCCGAGGGCGAGCAGTACTTC. This codes for CASSFGTSGRAEGEQYF. The full variable domain, its missing parts supplied by reference TRBV7-2 and TRBJ2-7, is GAGVSQSPSNKVTEKGKDVELRCDPISGHTALYWYRQSLGQGLEFLIYFQGNSAPDKSGLPSDRFSAERTGGSVSTLTIQRTQQEDSAVYLCASSFGTSGRAEGEQYFGPGTRLTVT.

The table lists this clonotype with a few counts. The rearrangement uses TRBV25-1 and TRBJ1-1; maybe TRBD1 (5 bases). Trimming pared 4 bases from V and 7 bases from J, leaving 19 bases between. The CDR3 contains 15 residues. Germline assignment: CDR1 MGHDK and CDR2 SYGVNS. This chain's CDR3 is CASSASRQGEVEAFF. The CDR3 coding sequence is TGTGCCAGCAGTGCTAGTAGGCAGGGCGAGGTTGAAGCTTTCTTT.

This clonotype came up once. A much larger clone is a single base away; this may be a read error. The chain carries TRBV24-1 and TRBJ1-5; D is unclear. CDR3 length equals 14 residues. CDR1 is KGHDR and CDR2 is SFDVKD in the germline V gene. CDR3 DNA: TGTGCCACCAGTGCAACAAATAGCGATCAGCCCCAGCATTTT. Its translation is CATSATNSDQPQHF.

The V and J genes are TRBV12-3 or TRBV12-4 and TRBJ2-7; D is tentatively TRBD1 or TRBD2 (5 bases each). The CDR3 spans 15 residues. V dropped 3 bases and J dropped 4 bases, with 16 bases sitting between them. The CDR3 loop is CASSFLTGDGYEQYF. Written as DNA, the CDR3 is TGTGCCAGCAGTTTTTTAACCGGGGACGGGTACGAGCAGTACTTC.

This clonotype was found once. V and J are TRBV20-1 and TRBJ2-3, with D perhaps matching TRBD2 (6 bases). Looked up from germline, CDR1 is DFQATT and CDR2 is SNEGSKA (reference sequence). The germline V and J ends were trimmed by 1 base and 2 bases, with 7 bases remaining between them. The CDR3 is 13 amino acids. In nucleotides, the CDR3 is TGCAGTGCTAGAGCGGGAGCCACAGATACGCAGTATTTT. Residues: CSARAGATDTQYF.

This clonotype has a count of ten or more. The chain couples TRBV11-2 to TRBJ2-2; no clear D gene. V lost 5 bases to trimming and J lost 5 bases, with 15 bases between them. The germline gives CDR1 SGHAT, CDR2 FQNNGV. The CDR3 runs to 15 residues. Here the CDR3 reads CASSRFEARTGELFF. In DNA, the CDR3 is TGTGCCAGCAGCCGGTTTGAGGCGAGGACCGGGGAGCTGTTTTTT. Together with reference TRBV11-2 and TRBJ2-2, the CDR3 gives the full variable domain: EAGVAQSPRYKIIEKRQSVAFWCNPISGHATLYWYQQILGQGPKLLIQFQNNGVVDDSQLPKDRFSAERLKGVDSTLKIQPAKLEDSAVYLCASSRFEARTGELFFGEGSRLTVL.